This T cell receptor (beta chain) was sequenced in a study of cytomegalovirus exposure and HLA in healthy donors. Study-level findings and limits: The authors considered a cluster of highly shared sequence variants likely to be a sequencing artifact. In a later analysis, HLA-C alleles had the fewest associated TCRs, DRB1 alleles the most. Fewer N-insertions (relative to the roughly 730-donor mean) were reportedly seen in an Asian-associated ancestry cluster in a later analysis.

The germline V gene encodes CDR1 SGHRS and CDR2 YFSETQ. The CDR3 length is 15 residues. V dropped 5 bases and J dropped 5; count of bases not matched to a gene: 12. Primers for the PCR totalled 60 Vbeta and 13 Jbeta. Some clones are missing from TCRdb's copy, which holds only in-frame ones; the method was immunoSEQ multiplex PCR. This sample has fewer than 200,000 clones, with 75% to 85% found just once. About this clone: Its specificity is not known.

At collection, donors were nominally healthy, but unrecorded immune exposures were probable. The sequence was collected from a girl aged 2 to 9 in good health and CMV-seropositive. Sequenced sample: PBMCs. The chain employs TRBV5-1 and TRBJ2-7; 8 nucleotides match TRBD2. Here the CDR3 reads CASRRGGRYLDEQYF. For the CDR3, the DNA is TGCGCCAGCAGGCGTGGCGGGAGGTATCTTGACGAGCAGTACTTC.